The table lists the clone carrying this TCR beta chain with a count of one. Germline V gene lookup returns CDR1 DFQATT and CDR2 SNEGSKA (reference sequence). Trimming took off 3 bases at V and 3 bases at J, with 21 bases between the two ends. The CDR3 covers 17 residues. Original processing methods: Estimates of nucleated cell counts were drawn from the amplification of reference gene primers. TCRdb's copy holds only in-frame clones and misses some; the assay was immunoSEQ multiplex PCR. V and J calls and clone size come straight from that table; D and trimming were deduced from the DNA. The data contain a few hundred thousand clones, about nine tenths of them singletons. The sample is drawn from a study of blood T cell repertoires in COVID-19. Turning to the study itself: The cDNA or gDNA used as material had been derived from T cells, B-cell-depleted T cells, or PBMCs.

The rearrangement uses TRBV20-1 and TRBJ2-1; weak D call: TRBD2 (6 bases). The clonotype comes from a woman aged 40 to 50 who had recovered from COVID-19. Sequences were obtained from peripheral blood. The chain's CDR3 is CSASGAYRLALYNEQFF. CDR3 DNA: TGCAGTGCTAGTGGGGCTTATCGGCTAGCGCTCTACAATGAGCAGTTCTTC.